This entry concerns a single T cell receptor (beta chain). Its matching antigen is unknown. V shed 5 bases and J 6 bases; nucleotides not matched to a gene: 4. The CDR3 is 13 amino acids. Germline CDR1 reads MNHNS; CDR2 reads SASEGT. The authors took PBMCs from 8.5 to 10 ml fresh peripheral blood. This entry is derived from a study of T cells in Graves' hyperthyroidism and ophthalmopathy. Findings and limits, study-wide: By a 13 V-J model, ophthalmopathy was set apart from stable hyperthyroidism. The model identified upcoming ophthalmopathy a median roughly 6.5 months ahead of onset.

Researchers took RNA transcripts and amplified the TCR beta CDR3 regions from them. HTBI primers were the set used in a first-round RT-PCR of the TCR CDR3. TCRdb re-called the multiplex PCR reads with MiXCR, one entry per CDR3 protein. The table lists 300,000 to 400,000 distinct CDR3 sequences, about 15% of them singletons. The specimen sequenced was blood. The clonotype was recovered from a woman aged 55 to 70 with Graves' hyperthyroidism. This chain links TRBV6-1 with TRBJ2-3, with 8 bases lining up with TRBD1. The CDR3 region has the DNA TGTGCCAGCAGTTGGACAGGGTGGGATACGCAGTATTTT. Protein sequence: CASSWTGWDTQYF.